The 30 T cell receptor beta chains in this list originate from one sample, sequenced in a study of blood T cells in healthy people across ages. Combining a sample-barcoded 5' primer with a J-beta primer mix, a second PCR ran for 7 to 11 cycles. TCRdb redid the calling of the 5' RACE reads with MiXCR, one entry per CDR3 protein. The data contain 1.2 million to 1.5 million distinct CDR3 sequences, approximately 59% of them singletons. Input material: blood. The receptors originated from a man younger than 30 in good health.

The chain carries TRBV6-1 and TRBJ1-1; TRBD1 matches at 7 bases. This CDR3 spans 13 amino acids. Per germline, CDR1 MNHNS and CDR2 SASEGT. V dropped 2 bases and J dropped 5; count of bases not matched to a gene: 2. The DNA of the CDR3 is TGTGCCAGCAGTGAAAGGGGGCTGACTGAAGCTTTCTTT. Its translation: CASSERGLTEAFF.

V and J are TRBV12-3 or TRBV12-4 and TRBJ2-1; TRBD1 might be the D (5 bases). This CDR3 contains 14 residues. Trimming cost V 7 bases and J 8 bases, with 18 bases left between them. The CDR3 loop reads CASTLGAQPDEQFF. DNA of the CDR3: TGTGCCAGCACTCTTGGGGCGCAACCCGATGAGCAGTTCTTC.

The chain employs TRBV5-1 and TRBJ2-7; either TRBD1 or TRBD2 may supply D (6 bases each). The CDR3 loop spans 15 amino acids. Trimming took off 4 bases at V and 2 bases at J, with 16 bases between the two ends. Germline values: CDR1 SGHRS, CDR2 YFSETQ. The CDR3 loop reads CASSVGLRGPYEQYF. CDR3 DNA: TGCGCCAGCAGCGTGGGACTTCGGGGGCCCTACGAGCAGTACTTC.

This clonotype has just a few counts. This chain uses TRBV11-1 with TRBJ2-1; 10 bases fit TRBD1. CDR3 length equals 15 residues. CDR1 SGHAT and CDR2 FQDESV come from the germline V gene (reference sequence). The trim removed 3 bases at V and 9 bases at J, leaving 8 bases unmatched. The CDR3 loop reads CASSFAGQGYGEQFF. The CDR3 nucleotides are TGTGCCAGCAGCTTCGCGGGACAGGGGTACGGTGAGCAGTTCTTC.

This clonotype occurred once. This chain uses TRBV29-1 with TRBJ2-7; tentatively, D is TRBD1 (5 bases). Germline V lookup: CDR1 SQVTM, CDR2 ANQGSEA. The length of the CDR3 is 14 residues. Between the trimmed V and J ends, which lost 6 bases and 2 bases, there was a span of 17 bases. CDR3 bases: TGCAGCGTCGCCCCGGGCAGGGTCACCTACGAGCAGTACTTC. As protein: CSVAPGRVTYEQYF.

This chain uses TRBV9 with TRBJ1-4; 7 bases fit TRBD1. V lost 4 bases to trimming and J lost 7 bases; unmatched junction nucleotides: 25. Germline lookup yields CDR1 SGDLS and CDR2 YYNGEE. This CDR3 comprises 20 residues. The CDR3 spells CASSPPFVSGQPYAVEKLFF. The CDR3 DNA sequence: TGTGCCAGCAGCCCACCCTTCGTCTCGGGACAGCCCTATGCAGTTGAAAAACTGTTTTTT.

This clonotype was seen a handful of times. The rearrangement links TRBV7-2 to TRBJ1-2, with TRBD1 identical over 8 bases. Germline CDR1 and CDR2: SGHTA and FQGNSA. The CDR3 contains 16 residues. V was clipped by 4 bases and J by 4 bases; unmatched bases: 11. Here the CDR3 reads CASSWDPQGAFYGYTF. The CDR3 nucleotides are TGTGCCAGCAGCTGGGACCCCCAGGGGGCTTTCTATGGCTACACCTTC.

There are a few counts of this clonotype. The rearrangement uses TRBV14 and TRBJ2-5; D call uncertain. Germline assignment: CDR1 SGHDN and CDR2 FVKESK. The CDR3 is made up of 15 amino acids. The V and J ends lost 0 bases and 5 bases respectively, with 13 bases between them. CDR3 DNA: TGTGCCAGCAGCCAAGATCCGGCTAGTCAGGAGACCCAGTACTTC. It codes for CASSQDPASQETQYF.

The genes are TRBV20-1 and TRBJ2-1; D is possibly TRBD2 (5 bases). CDR3 size: 14 residues. Germline V lookup: CDR1 DFQATT, CDR2 SNEGSKA (reference sequence). V was shortened by 0 bases and J by 9 bases, with 15 bases between the two germline ends. The CDR3 DNA sequence: TGCAGTGCTAGAGACACAACTAGAATTCTTGAGCAGTTCTTC. It specifies CSARDTTRILEQFF.

This sequence joins TRBV12-3 or TRBV12-4 and TRBJ2-7; 7 bases align to TRBD2. This CDR3 has 15 residues. V lost 8 bases, J lost 2 bases, and 12 bases stayed unmatched. CDR3 bases: TGTGCCAGCGGACCTGGCTGGAGCGGGACCTACGAGCAGTACTTC. Residues: CASGPGWSGTYEQYF.

V gene TRBV5-1 combines with J gene TRBJ2-1; no firm D call. The CDR3 runs 17 residues. Between the trimmed V and J ends, which lost 0 bases and 0 bases, there was a span of 13 bases. Per germline, CDR1 SGHRS and CDR2 YFSETQ. CDR3 in amino acids: CASSLGPVLSSYNEQFF. DNA for the CDR3: TGCGCCAGCAGCTTGGGGCCGGTGTTGAGCTCCTACAATGAGCAGTTCTTC.

V is TRBV10-3 and J is TRBJ2-3; no firm D call. Trimming left V 7 bases short and J 2 bases short, with 7 bases between. The CDR3 runs 12 residues. Germline CDR1 and CDR2: ENHRY and SYGVKD. CDR3 sequence reads: CAIMENTDTQYF. The CDR3 DNA reads as TGTGCCATCATGGAGAACACAGATACGCAGTATTTT.

The V gene is TRBV4-2, the J gene TRBJ1-1; TRBD1 is a possible D gene (5 bases). Deletions cut 0 bases from V and 7 bases from J, with 12 bases between. The germline V gene encodes CDR1 LGHNA and CDR2 YNFKEQ. The CDR3 sequence is 14 residues long. The CDR3 DNA follows: TGTGCCAGCAGCCAAGATTGGCGTGGGGGTGAAGCTTTCTTT. It specifies CASSQDWRGGEAFF.

This clonotype was counted only a few times. The V gene is TRBV5-1, the J gene TRBJ2-3; 12 positions match TRBD2. The CDR3 sequence is 16 residues long. V dropped 1 base and J dropped 5; count of bases not matched to a gene: 5. Germline lookup yields CDR1 SGHRS and CDR2 YFSETQ. CDR3 region: CASSLTSGRSRDTQYF. The CDR3 bases are TGCGCCAGCAGCTTGACTAGCGGGAGGTCCAGAGATACGCAGTATTTT.

The gene calls are TRBV11-2 and TRBJ2-3; 7 bases are shared with TRBD1. V shed 5 bases, J shed 4 bases, and the junction held 9 bases outside the gene matches. CDR1 and CDR2 (germline): SGHAT, FQNNGV. The length of the CDR3 is 15 residues. DNA of the CDR3: TGTGCCAGCAGCCCAGGGGGAGAACGGGCAGATACGCAGTATTTT. It encodes CASSPGGERADTQYF.

This sequence joins TRBV7-4 and TRBJ1-1; D not resolved. Trimming left V 3 bases short and J 3 bases short, with 2 bases between. Germline CDR1 reads SGHVT; CDR2 reads SQSDAQ. The CDR3 is 11 residues long. CDR3 DNA: TGTGCCAGCAGCTTTTACACTGAAGCTTTCTTT. This translates into CASSFYTEAFF.

V and J are TRBV6-1 and TRBJ2-3, with 10 bases identical to TRBD2. CDR1 and CDR2 (germline): MNHNS, SASEGT. The CDR3 contains 12 residues. V was clipped by 6 bases and J by 9 bases; unmatched bases: 3. DNA of the CDR3: TGTGCCAGCAGAGGACTAGCGGAGACGCAGTATTTT. Amino acids: CASRGLAETQYF.

The chain is built from TRBV12-3 or TRBV12-4 and TRBJ1-6; no clear D gene. The ends were cut back, 3 bases at V and 5 bases at J, with 5 bases in the middle. CDR3 length: 13 amino acids. CDR3 DNA sequence: TGTGCCAGCAGTTTCGAGGATAATTCACCCCTCCACTTT. Translating it yields CASSFEDNSPLHF.

The chain couples TRBV12-3 or TRBV12-4 to TRBJ1-1; D is uncertain. Trimming pared 7 bases from V and 4 bases from J, leaving 13 bases between. The CDR3 runs 13 residues. The CDR3 sequence is CASTPFLGTEAFF. CDR3 DNA sequence: TGTGCCAGCACCCCCTTTCTTGGCACTGAAGCTTTCTTT.

The chain carries TRBV7-9 and TRBJ2-1; D is possibly TRBD1 (6 bases). The V end lost 6 bases, the J end lost 4 bases, and 16 bases lay between the germline ends. The CDR3 is made up of 15 amino acids. Germline V gene data show CDR1 as SEHNR and CDR2 as FQNEAQ (reference sequence). CDR3 DNA: TGTGCCAGCAGTTCAACAGGGTATCTGTACAATGAGCAGTTCTTC. Translated: CASSSTGYLYNEQFF.

This chain links TRBV2 with TRBJ2-1; the match to TRBD2 covers 16 bases. The V segment lost 6 bases and the J segment 6 bases; nucleotides outside the gene matches: 2. The CDR3 loop spans 15 amino acids. CDR1 SNHLY and CDR2 FYNNEI come from the germline V gene. CDR3 DNA sequence: TGTGCCAGCAGGGGGACTAGCGGGAGGGCCAATGAGCAGTTCTTC. As protein: CASRGTSGRANEQFF.

This clonotype has a count of ten or more. The chain carries TRBV14 and TRBJ2-1; 11 positions match TRBD2. V gave up 4 bases and J gave up 5 bases; unmatched junction bases: 7. The CDR3 is made up of 16 amino acids. Germline loops: CDR1 SGHDN, CDR2 FVKESK. This chain's CDR3 is CASSLLAGGIHNEQFF. CDR3 nucleotide sequence: TGTGCCAGCAGCCTTCTAGCGGGGGGAATCCACAATGAGCAGTTCTTC.

The V gene is TRBV7-2, the J gene TRBJ2-3, with TRBD2 matching 14 bases. V shed 1 base, J shed 6 bases, and the junction held 6 bases outside the gene matches. Per the germline V gene, CDR1 is SGHTA and CDR2 is FQGNSA. This CDR3 is 17 amino acids long. The CDR3 here is CASSLEGLAGGGDTQYF. For the CDR3, the DNA is TGTGCCAGCAGCTTAGAAGGACTAGCGGGAGGAGGGGATACGCAGTATTTT.

The sample holds a few counts of this clonotype. The gene calls are TRBV6-1 and TRBJ1-2; 12 positions match TRBD1. This CDR3 is built from 15 residues. Unmatched junction bases numbered 9, after V lost 7 bases and J lost 6 bases. CDR1 and CDR2 (germline): MNHNS, SASEGT. The CDR3, as DNA: TGTGCCAGCACCGGGACAGGGGGCTTTCTTGATGGCTACACCTTC. Translation: CASTGTGGFLDGYTF.

With regard to this clonotype: Relative to the germline gene, one junction end is altered; a read error may explain this. The J gene is TRBJ2-1, the V gene TRBV7-2; D unclear. The length of the CDR3 is 15 residues. CDR1 and CDR2 (germline): SGHTA, FQGNSA. The CDR3 loop reads CASSLGGSSDNEQFF. Written as DNA, the CDR3 is TGTGCCAGCAGCTTAGGTGGCAGCTCCGACAATGAGCAGTTCTTC.

The V gene is TRBV3-1, the J gene TRBJ1-2; 10 nucleotides agree with TRBD1. Trimming took 2 bases from V and 2 from J; bases not matched to a gene: 2. This CDR3 spans 15 amino acids. Germline loops: CDR1 LGHDT, CDR2 YNNKEL (reference sequence). As DNA, the CDR3 is TGTGCCAGCAGCCAAACGGGACAGGGGAACTATGGCTACACCTTC. This encodes CASSQTGQGNYGYTF.

The chain has TRBV12-3 or TRBV12-4 and TRBJ1-1; D call uncertain. V lost 5 bases, J lost 2 bases, and 9 bases lay in between. The CDR3 covers 13 residues. Here the CDR3 reads CASSNTANTEAFF. DNA of the CDR3: TGTGCCAGCAGTAATACAGCAAACACTGAAGCTTTCTTT.

V is TRBV28 and J is TRBJ2-7; D is uncertain. The germline V and J ends were trimmed by 2 bases and 6 bases, with 14 bases remaining between them. The CDR3 has 14 amino acids. The germline V gene has CDR1 MDHEN and CDR2 SYDVKM. Here the CDR3 reads CASSLDGPFPEQYF. The CDR3 region has the DNA TGTGCCAGCAGTTTAGACGGGCCGTTTCCCGAGCAGTACTTC.

The CDR3 coding sequence is TGTGCCAGCAGCCAAGAAAGGGGGTTAGGCACAGATACGCAGTATTTT. It encodes CASSQERGLGTDTQYF. The genes are TRBV14 and TRBJ2-3; D is possibly TRBD1 (6 bases). V was trimmed by 0 bases and J by 1 base, leaving 11 bases between them. The CDR3 totals 16 residues. CDR1 is SGHDN, CDR2 FVKESK, per germline. The complete variable domain, with remaining parts taken from reference TRBV14 and TRBJ2-3, reads EAGVTQFPSHSVIEKGQTVTLRCDPISGHDNLYWYRRVMGKEIKFLLHFVKESKQDESGMPNNRFLAERTGGTYSTLKVQPAELEDSGVYFCASSQERGLGTDTQYFGPGTRLTVL.

The J gene is TRBJ2-7, the V gene TRBV15; D gene uncertain. The V end was cut by 1 base, the J end by 4 bases, with 11 bases between. The CDR3 consists of 14 residues. Germline V gene data show CDR1 as LNHNV and CDR2 as YYDKDF (reference sequence). DNA of the CDR3: TGTGCCACCAGCAGAGCAGAAAGGCGATACGAGCAGTACTTC. Translated: CATSRAERRYEQYF.